Listed below are T cell receptor beta chains from one sample, sequenced in a study of PD-L1 blockade in urothelial cancer. Clones were read by immunoSEQ multiplex PCR, and TCRdb kept only the in-frame ones, dropping some. The table lists roughly 100,000 clones, approximately 87% of them singletons. The sequencing used PBMCs, collected around atezolizumab (anti-PD-L1) treatment. The source of these receptors is a man between 65 and 80 years old with urothelial cancer. Both conserved end residues are part of each CDR3. A D gene is named only where the DNA matches it firmly. Clone size is given for some rows only: seen once, a few or many times, or a class if the clone is expanded.

clone_size: -; j_call: TRBJ1-2; v_call: TRBV5-1; d_call: TRBD1; cdr3_nt: TGCGCCAGCAGCCCACCGGACAGGGGCGTCGGTGGCTACACCTTC; cdr3_aa: CASSPPDRGVGGYTF
clone_size: -; j_call: TRBJ2-7; v_call: TRBV5-4; d_call: TRBD1; cdr3_nt: TGTGCCAGCAGCTTCAACAGGGGTGACGAGCAGTACTTC; cdr3_aa: CASSFNRGDEQYF
clone_size: -; j_call: TRBJ2-2; v_call: TRBV19; d_call: TRBD1; cdr3_nt: TGTGCCAGTAGTATAGGTCCGGGACAGGGGGATATCGGGGAGCTGTTTTTT; cdr3_aa: CASSIGPGQGDIGELFF
clone_size: many; j_call: TRBJ2-7; v_call: TRBV29-1; d_call: -; cdr3_nt: TGCAGCGTTGAAGTCGCCCTTGGGGGCGCACACGAGCAGTACTTC; cdr3_aa: CSVEVALGGAHEQYF
clone_size: -; j_call: TRBJ2-1; v_call: TRBV7-9; d_call: -; cdr3_nt: TGTGCCAGCCTAGCTGCAAGCTCCTACAATGAGCAGTTCTTC; cdr3_aa: CASLAASSYNEQFF
clone_size: -; j_call: TRBJ2-2; v_call: TRBV19; d_call: -; cdr3_nt: TGTGCCAGTAAAGAACTAGTCGGTAACACCGGGGAGCTGTTTTTT; cdr3_aa: CASKELVGNTGELFF
clone_size: -; j_call: TRBJ2-5; v_call: TRBV7-2; d_call: TRBD1; cdr3_nt: TGTGCCAGCCGGACAGGGGGCGCGGAGACCCAGTACTTC; cdr3_aa: CASRTGGAETQYF
clone_size: -; j_call: TRBJ2-1; v_call: TRBV4-2; d_call: TRBD2; cdr3_nt: TGTGCCAGCAGCCAAGAAGCGGGAAACTACAATGAGCAGTTCTTC; cdr3_aa: CASSQEAGNYNEQFF
clone_size: once; j_call: TRBJ2-7; v_call: TRBV6-5; d_call: TRBD1; cdr3_nt: TGTGCCAGCAGTTACTCGAGACAGGGGGTTGGAGAGCAGTACTTC; cdr3_aa: CASSYSRQGVGEQYF
clone_size: -; j_call: TRBJ1-3; v_call: TRBV4-1; d_call: -; cdr3_nt: TGCGCCAGCAGCCAAGATATCAGGAACACCATATATTTT; cdr3_aa: CASSQDIRNTIYF
clone_size: -; j_call: TRBJ2-3; v_call: TRBV7-9; d_call: TRBD2; cdr3_nt: TGTGCCAGCAGCTCACTAGCGGGGGTTAGCACAGATACGCAGTATTTT; cdr3_aa: CASSSLAGVSTDTQYF
clone_size: -; j_call: TRBJ2-2; v_call: TRBV9; d_call: TRBD1; cdr3_nt: TGTGCCAGCAGCCCCCGTGGGGGACAGGGGGCTGGCGGGGAGCTGTTTTTT; cdr3_aa: CASSPRGGQGAGGELFF
clone_size: -; j_call: TRBJ1-2; v_call: TRBV15; d_call: TRBD1; cdr3_nt: TGTGCCACCAGCTTCTCCCACTCCGGGACAGGGATCTATGGCTACACCTTC; cdr3_aa: CATSFSHSGTGIYGYTF
clone_size: -; j_call: TRBJ1-2; v_call: TRBV6-5; d_call: TRBD1; cdr3_nt: TGTGCCAGCAGTTACGGAGTAACAGGGGGTCGCTATGGCTACACCTTC; cdr3_aa: CASSYGVTGGRYGYTF
clone_size: -; j_call: TRBJ2-2; v_call: TRBV19; d_call: -; cdr3_nt: TGTGCCAGTAGCCCACCGGGTGGCGGGGAGCTGTTTTTT; cdr3_aa: CASSPPGGGELFF
clone_size: -; j_call: TRBJ2-2; v_call: TRBV7-9; d_call: TRBD2; cdr3_nt: TGTGCCAGCAGTATTAGCGGGAGGTCCGGGGAGCTGTTTTTT; cdr3_aa: CASSISGRSGELFF
clone_size: -; j_call: TRBJ2-7; v_call: TRBV5-1; d_call: TRBD1; cdr3_nt: TGCGCCAGCAGCCGCCCGGACAGGGTGGGGGAGCAGTACTTC; cdr3_aa: CASSRPDRVGEQYF
clone_size: -; j_call: TRBJ2-7; v_call: TRBV11-2; d_call: -; cdr3_nt: TGTGCCAGCAGCTTACGTGAGGGCCTACGAGAGCAGTACTTC; cdr3_aa: CASSLREGLREQYF
clone_size: -; j_call: TRBJ2-7; v_call: TRBV6-1; d_call: TRBD1; cdr3_nt: TGTGCCAGCAGTTCCCCGGGACAGGGGGACGAGCAGTACTTC; cdr3_aa: CASSSPGQGDEQYF
clone_size: -; j_call: TRBJ1-3; v_call: TRBV4-1; d_call: -; cdr3_nt: TGCGCCAGCAGCCAAGATTCCCGCTCTGGAAACACCATATATTTT; cdr3_aa: CASSQDSRSGNTIYF
clone_size: -; j_call: TRBJ2-7; v_call: TRBV19; d_call: -; cdr3_nt: TGTGCCAGTAGTGTACAGGGTAAGAGGTACTTC; cdr3_aa: CASSVQGKRYF